These 2 T cell receptor beta chains came from one sample sequenced in a study of blood T cell repertoires in COVID-19. Here immunoSEQ multiplex PCR was the method, and the copy in TCRdb shows in-frame clones only, minus some. The sample consists of 110,000 to 150,000 clones, 76% of them appearing once. Material: peripheral blood. These receptors originate from a man aged 55 to 69 with acute or convalescent COVID-19.

The V call is TRBV10-3, the J call TRBJ2-7; TRBD2 matches 16 bases. Per the germline V gene, CDR1 is ENHRY and CDR2 is SYGVKD. With 6 bases clipped from V and 0 bases from J, the junction kept 8 bases outside the gene matches. This CDR3 is built from 18 residues. The CDR3 DNA is TGTGCCATCAGGCCGGGACTAGCGGGAGGGGCGAGCTCCTACGAGCAGTACTTC. Amino acid sequence: CAIRPGLAGGASSYEQYF.

This clone was observed once. The genes are TRBV3-1 (or the pseudogene TRBV3-2) and TRBJ1-5; 7 bases are a match to TRBD1. After removal of 4 bases from V and 5 bases from J, the junction contained 5 bases not matched to a gene. In germline, CDR1 is LGHDT, CDR2 YNNKEL (reference sequence). The CDR3 runs 14 residues. CDR3 sequence: CASSRGTAHQPQHF. In DNA, the CDR3 is TGTGCCAGCAGCCGGGGGACAGCTCATCAGCCCCAGCATTTT.